This T cell receptor beta chain was profiled in a study of CD8 T cells in ankylosing spondylitis. Study outcomes and limitations: Disease-linked clones reportedly concentrated significantly in matched ankylosing spondylitis synovial fluid.

This CDR3 spans 15 amino acids. Germline CDR1 reads DFQATT; CDR2 reads SNEGSKA (reference sequence). V lost 5 bases and J lost 5; bases outside the gene matches: 12. MiXCR was run by TCRdb on the 5' RACE reads, yielding one entry per CDR3 protein. There are 250,000 to 400,000 distinct CDR3 sequences in the sample; 9.5% to 13% occur only once, and around 8.4% lies in the top ten. This clonotype was seen only a few times. Its antigen is currently unknown. The clonotype was recovered from a female donor with ankylosing spondylitis or in good health (not recorded which). Sequenced material: blood, either unsorted or a sorted T cell fraction (not recorded which). The chain employs TRBV20-1 and TRBJ2-1; 7 nucleotides agree with TRBD2. The CDR3 region is CSAGRRRGGHNEQFF. The DNA of the CDR3 is TGCAGTGCTGGCCGGAGACGCGGGGGTCACAATGAGCAGTTCTTC.